Listed here are 32 T cell receptor beta chains from one sample, sequenced in a study of blood T cell repertoires in COVID-19. Measured with immunoSEQ multiplex PCR; TCRdb has only the in-frame clones, and not every one. The sample lists approximately 150,000 clones, about 80% occurring once. The sequenced sample was PBMCs or T cells enriched from blood (not recorded which). All receptors derive from a man between 50 and 59 years old in a cohort exposed to, infected with or recovered from COVID-19 (not recorded which).

The rearrangement links TRBV24-1 to TRBJ1-6; TRBD1 matches at 9 bases. The CDR3 extends over 20 amino acids. The J segment lost 8 bases and the V segment lost 2 bases, leaving 18 bases of the junction unmatched. Germline loops: CDR1 KGHDR, CDR2 SFDVKD. The CDR3 nucleotides are TGTGCCACCAGTGATTCAGGGGGAGGGACAGGGCTTTTTAGGGATTCACCCCTCCACTTT. Translation gives CATSDSGGGTGLFRDSPLHF.

This sequence joins TRBV6-2 or TRBV6-3 and TRBJ2-7; 11 bases are shared with TRBD1. Trimming at V came to 5 bases and at J to 6 bases, leaving 6 bases not matched to a gene. CDR1 is MNHEY, CDR2 SVGEGT, per germline. CDR3 length: 14 amino acids. DNA for the CDR3: TGTGCCAGCAGTAAAACCGGGACAGGGGGCGAGCAGTACTTC. This encodes CASSKTGTGGEQYF.

J is TRBJ1-5 and V is TRBV7-2; no clear D. CDR3 size: 13 residues. Germline assignment: CDR1 SGHTA and CDR2 FQGNSA. Trimming removed 3 bases from V and 3 bases from J, with 6 bases in between. The DNA for the CDR3 is TGTGCCAGCAGCTTGGCAGACAATCAGCCCCAGCATTTT. This gives the protein CASSLADNQPQHF.

This rearrangement joins TRBV3-1 (or the pseudogene TRBV3-2) to TRBJ2-7; unclear D gene. The length of the CDR3 is 12 residues. The V and J ends lost 1 base and 7 bases respectively, with 8 bases between them. Germline-derived CDR1 and CDR2 are LGHDT and YNNKEL (reference sequence). In nucleotides, the CDR3 is TGTGCCAGCAGCCAAGCAGGATGGGAGCAGTACTTC. Its translation is CASSQAGWEQYF.

V and J are TRBV30 and TRBJ2-3; maybe TRBD2 (6 bases). This CDR3 has 13 residues. Trimming removed 3 bases at V and 4 bases at J, with 11 bases between. Germline V gene data show CDR1 as GTSNPN and CDR2 as SVGIG (reference sequence). CDR3 nucleotides: TGTGCCTGGAGACGAACTAGCTCAGATACGCAGTATTTT. Residues: CAWRRTSSDTQYF.

V is TRBV9 and J is TRBJ2-7; no definite D call. The CDR3 is made up of 14 amino acids. V lost 0 bases and J 4 bases, leaving 11 bases between the germline ends. CDR1 is SGDLS, CDR2 YYNGEE, per germline. The CDR3 sequence: CASSVGSTAYEQYF. CDR3 sequence (DNA): TGTGCCAGCAGCGTAGGTTCTACAGCATACGAGCAGTACTTC.

J is TRBJ1-6 and V is TRBV3-1 (or the pseudogene TRBV3-2); 8 nucleotides match TRBD1. Trimming at V came to 3 bases and at J to 10 bases, leaving 8 bases not matched to a gene. This CDR3 is built from 15 residues. Germline values: CDR1 LGHDT, CDR2 YNNKEL (reference sequence). For the CDR3, the DNA is TGTGCCAGCAGCCAGTTTTCAGGGGGCGGGTCACCCCTCCACTTT. Protein: CASSQFSGGGSPLHF.

The chain links TRBV7-2 to TRBJ1-2; D is uncertain. V lost 7 bases and J 0 bases, leaving 15 bases between the germline ends. Germline CDR1 is SGHTA and CDR2 is FQGNSA. The CDR3 spans 15 residues. In DNA, the CDR3 is TGTGCCAGCACCTCACCGGGAACTTCTAACTATGGCTACACCTTC. Its protein is CASTSPGTSNYGYTF. Combining the CDR3 with reference TRBV7-2 and TRBJ1-2 gives the whole variable domain GAGVSQSPSNKVTEKGKDVELRCDPISGHTALYWYRQSLGQGLEFLIYFQGNSAPDKSGLPSDRFSAERTGGSVSTLTIQRTQQEDSAVYLCASTSPGTSNYGYTFGSGTRLTVV.

The chain couples TRBV7-8 to TRBJ1-5, with D perhaps matching TRBD1 (5 bases). Germline values: CDR1 SGHVS, CDR2 FQNEAQ. The V end lost 5 bases, the J end lost 2 bases, and 10 bases lay between the germline ends. The CDR3 totals 14 residues. CDR3 protein: CASSRIGGNQPQHF. The CDR3 DNA is TGTGCCAGCAGCCGGATAGGGGGCAATCAGCCCCAGCATTTT.

This clone was counted between two and nine times. The V and J genes are TRBV30 and TRBJ1-6; the D gene is possibly TRBD1 (6 bases). The germline CDR1 and CDR2 sequences are GTSNPN and SVGIG (reference sequence). This CDR3 region has 13 residues. The CDR3 bases are TGTGCTGGCTCAGGGGTGTTAAGTTCACCCCTCCACTTT. It codes for CAGSGVLSSPLHF.

The chain combines TRBV7-2 with TRBJ2-5; the D gene is possibly TRBD1 (5 bases). There are 13 residues in the CDR3. The germline gives CDR1 SGHTA, CDR2 FQGNSA. V dropped 2 bases and J dropped 5 bases, with 9 bases sitting between them. CDR3 region: CASSLNGAETQYF. The CDR3 coding sequence is TGTGCCAGCAGCTTAAATGGGGCTGAGACCCAGTACTTC.

The CDR3 DNA sequence: TGCGCCAGCAGCCTCTCGGGACAAGACCCCACCTACGAGCAGTACTTC. Its translation is CASSLSGQDPTYEQYF. The chain has TRBV4-3 and TRBJ2-7; the D gene is possibly TRBD1 (6 bases). CDR3 length: 16 residues. Germline CDR1 is LGHNA and CDR2 is YSLEER. V was trimmed by 4 bases and J by 2 bases, leaving 18 bases between them.

This clone was seen more than once but under ten times. The chain combines TRBV7-9 with TRBJ2-5, with 7 positions matching TRBD2. The germline CDR1 and CDR2 sequences are SEHNR and FQNEAQ (reference sequence). Losses at the gene ends were 0 bases for V and 1 base for J; bases not matched to a gene: 2. This CDR3 has 15 residues. CDR3 in amino acids: CASSLALAAQETQYF. The CDR3 DNA follows: TGTGCCAGCAGCTTAGCTCTAGCGGCCCAAGAGACCCAGTACTTC.

The chain employs TRBV19 and TRBJ2-5, with 7 bases fitting TRBD2. Trimming cost V 1 base and J 7 bases; bases outside gene matches: 6. Germline V gene lookup returns CDR1 LNHDA and CDR2 SQIVND (reference sequence). This CDR3 is built from 14 residues. CDR3 in amino acids: CASSIAGGVGTQYF. The CDR3 region has the DNA TGTGCCAGTAGTATAGCGGGAGGAGTTGGGACCCAGTACTTC.

The chain combines TRBV7-6 with TRBJ2-7; TRBD2 agrees at 7 bases. The CDR3 has 16 residues. J was trimmed by 3 bases and V by 2 bases; bases with no gene match: 10. CDR1 is SGHVS and CDR2 is FNYEAQ in the germline V gene. The chain's CDR3 is CASSLSPLAARYEQYF. The CDR3 bases are TGTGCCAGCAGCTTATCCCCCCTAGCGGCGCGCTACGAGCAGTACTTC.

J is TRBJ1-1 and V is TRBV19; no firm D call. The germline gives CDR1 LNHDA, CDR2 SQIVND (reference sequence). The V end lost 7 bases, the J end lost 4 bases, and 16 bases lay between the germline ends. This CDR3 has 14 residues. The DNA for the CDR3 is TGTGCCAGTACCCCCATTTCGTCCGGCACTGAAGCTTTCTTT. Its protein is CASTPISSGTEAFF.

The chain employs TRBV6-2 or TRBV6-3 and TRBJ2-7, with D perhaps TRBD2 (5 bases). Trimming cost V 1 base and J 7 bases, with 17 bases left between them. The CDR3 length is 15 residues. The germline V gene has CDR1 MNHEY and CDR2 SVGEGT. The CDR3 nucleotides are TGTGCCAGCAGTTACTATGGTAACGGGATAAGTGAGCAGTACTTC. Translation: CASSYYGNGISEQYF.

This clone has just a few counts. The chain joins TRBV10-3 to TRBJ2-2; 9 bases map to TRBD1. With 10 bases clipped from V and 1 base from J, the junction kept 4 bases outside the gene matches. CDR3 length equals 14 residues. CDR1 and CDR2 from the germline V gene are ENHRY and SYGVKD. CDR3 in amino acids: CASWTGVNTGELFF. For the CDR3, the DNA is TGTGCCAGTTGGACAGGGGTGAACACCGGGGAGCTGTTTTTT.

This chain connects TRBV2 to TRBJ2-3; 7 nucleotides align to TRBD2. V was clipped by 2 bases and J by 0 bases; unmatched bases: 8. Per the germline V gene, CDR1 is SNHLY and CDR2 is FYNNEI. The length of the CDR3 is 17 residues. CDR3 in DNA: TGTGCCAGCAGTGAACTAGCGGACCCGAGAAGCACAGATACGCAGTATTTT. Its translation is CASSELADPRSTDTQYF.

This chain connects TRBV7-2 to TRBJ2-6, with TRBD1 matching 8 bases. The CDR3 length is 16 residues. The J segment lost 4 bases and the V segment lost 5 bases, leaving 7 bases of the junction unmatched. Looked up from germline, CDR1 is SGHTA and CDR2 is FQGNSA. The CDR3 DNA is TGTGCCAGCAGCCCTCAGGGGGCGCTCGGGGCCAACGTCCTGACTTTC. Translating it yields CASSPQGALGANVLTF.

For this clone: The sample contains more than one DNA sequence encoding this CDR3. The chain uses TRBV15 and TRBJ1-3; maybe TRBD1 (5 bases). V was trimmed by 2 bases and J by 2 bases, leaving 19 bases between them. Germline V gene lookup returns CDR1 LNHNV and CDR2 YYDKDF (reference sequence). CDR3 length: 18 amino acids. CDR3 in amino acids: CATSRIRGKGNAGNTIYF. In DNA, the CDR3 is TGTGCCACCAGCAGAATTAGGGGTAAAGGTAACGCTGGAAACACCATATATTTT.

A note on this clone: A read error may account for a junction end that differs from germline. This chain joins TRBV5-4 and TRBJ1-2; tentative D call: TRBD1 (5 bases). The CDR3 length is 16 residues. Looked up from germline, CDR1 is SGHNT and CDR2 is YYREEE (reference sequence). CDR3 coding DNA: TGTGCCAGCAGCGGCACTCTTACACAGGTATCGGATGGGTACACCTTC. This gives the protein CASSGTLTQVSDGYTF.

This chain uses TRBV28 with TRBJ1-2, with D possibly TRBD1 on 6 matching bases. The CDR3 loop spans 14 amino acids. The germline V and J ends were trimmed by 5 bases and 3 bases, with 13 bases remaining between them. In germline, CDR1 is MDHEN, CDR2 SYDVKM. In nucleotides, the CDR3 is TGTGCCAGCAGTACACAGGGTCTAGACTATGGCTACACCTTC. Protein: CASSTQGLDYGYTF.

This clone was counted a few times. The CDR3 region is CSVQTGEASPLHF. Here the CDR3 DNA reads TGCAGCGTTCAAACAGGGGAGGCGTCACCCCTCCACTTT. This chain uses TRBV29-1 with TRBJ1-6; 7 bases line up with TRBD1. CDR1 SQVTM and CDR2 ANQGSEA come from the germline V gene. With V trimmed by 5 bases and J by 10 bases, 8 bases remained unmatched. The CDR3 consists of 13 residues.

The chain recombines TRBV29-1 with TRBJ1-1; D is unresolved. Germline V lookup: CDR1 SQVTM, CDR2 ANQGSEA. The V gene lost 4 bases and the J gene lost 7 bases, with 7 bases spanning the gap. The CDR3 spans 10 residues. The CDR3, as DNA: TGCAGCGTTGTAGTGGTTGAAGCTTTCTTT. Its translation is CSVVVVEAFF.

The chain joins TRBV27 to TRBJ1-6, with no clear D. V was shortened by 8 bases and J by 8 bases, with 10 bases between the two germline ends. CDR1 and CDR2 from the germline V gene are MNHEY and SMNVEV (reference sequence). The CDR3 extends over 12 amino acids. The CDR3 here is CASRGYDSPLHF. Here the CDR3 DNA reads TGTGCCAGCCGGGGATACGATTCACCCCTCCACTTT.

The rearrangement uses TRBV7-2 and TRBJ1-1; 8 nucleotides match TRBD1. Germline V gene lookup returns CDR1 SGHTA and CDR2 FQGNSA. V was clipped by 5 bases and J by 2 bases; unmatched bases: 7. The CDR3 is 15 amino acids. The DNA of the CDR3 is TGTGCCAGCAGCCTGTACGGACAGGGAAACACTGAAGCTTTCTTT. This translates into CASSLYGQGNTEAFF.

The genes are TRBV4-1 and TRBJ1-1, with D uncertain. The CDR3 sequence is 14 residues long. The V end lost 1 base, the J end lost 3 bases, and 9 bases lay between the germline ends. The germline V gene has CDR1 MGHRA and CDR2 YSYEKL. Written as DNA, the CDR3 is TGCGCCAGCAGCCAAGTCGGAGGGTACACTGAAGCTTTCTTT. Translating it yields CASSQVGGYTEAFF.

The rearrangement uses TRBV28 and TRBJ1-2; 8 bases align to TRBD1. The CDR3 is made up of 14 amino acids. Per the germline V gene, CDR1 is MDHEN and CDR2 is SYDVKM. The junction had 8 bases not matched to a gene; V was cut back by 3 bases and J by 8 bases. The CDR3 DNA reads TGTGCCAGCAGTTTCCTGGGACAGGTTGAAGGCTACACCTTC. It translates to CASSFLGQVEGYTF.

This chain uses TRBV3-1 (or the pseudogene TRBV3-2) with TRBJ2-1, with D perhaps TRBD1 (6 bases). Trimming left V 3 bases short and J 5 bases short, with 14 bases between. The CDR3 has 15 amino acids. Germline V gene data show CDR1 as LGHDT and CDR2 as YNNKEL (reference sequence). The CDR3 DNA reads TGTGCCAGCAGCCATCGACAGGATGAACACAATGAGCAGTTCTTC. Its protein is CASSHRQDEHNEQFF.

The chain combines TRBV12-3 or TRBV12-4 with TRBJ1-1; D remains unclear. V lost 3 bases, J lost 4 bases, and 9 bases lay in between. The CDR3 loop spans 13 amino acids. The CDR3 loop is CASSFAGSTEAFF. The CDR3 nucleotides are TGTGCCAGCAGTTTTGCGGGGTCCACTGAAGCTTTCTTT.

The chain is built from TRBV10-3 and TRBJ2-7; 9 bases agree with TRBD2. Losses at the gene ends were 2 bases for V and 1 base for J; bases not matched to a gene: 15. The CDR3 contains 19 residues. The germline V gene encodes CDR1 ENHRY and CDR2 SYGVKD. CDR3 region: CAISESGVTSGLGSYEQYF. In nucleotides, the CDR3 is TGTGCCATCAGTGAGAGTGGGGTGACTAGCGGATTAGGGTCCTACGAGCAGTACTTC.